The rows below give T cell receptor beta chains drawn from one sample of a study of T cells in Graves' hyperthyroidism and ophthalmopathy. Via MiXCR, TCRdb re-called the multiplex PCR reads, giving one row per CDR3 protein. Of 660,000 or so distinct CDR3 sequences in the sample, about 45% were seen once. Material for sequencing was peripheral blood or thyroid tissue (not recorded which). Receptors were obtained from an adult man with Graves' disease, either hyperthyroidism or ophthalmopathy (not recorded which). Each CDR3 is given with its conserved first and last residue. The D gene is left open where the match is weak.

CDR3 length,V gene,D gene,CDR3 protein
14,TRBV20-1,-,CSASRQDPNYGYTF
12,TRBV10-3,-,CAISPGTGELFF
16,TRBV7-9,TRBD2,CASSLSSLAGPYEQYF
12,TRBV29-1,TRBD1,CSTGQALSEAFF
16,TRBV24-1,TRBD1,CASTFPRDRGDYEQYF
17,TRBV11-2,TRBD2,CASSLDRLAGARETQYF
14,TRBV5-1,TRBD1,CASSFGTGAREQYF
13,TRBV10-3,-,CASNPRGHRPAFF
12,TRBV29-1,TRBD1,CSVAKTGYGYTF
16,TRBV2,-,CASSESPVWAHYGYTF
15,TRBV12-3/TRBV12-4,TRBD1,CASSSTGSPNSPLHF
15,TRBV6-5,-,CASSGADSRQETQYF
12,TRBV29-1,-,CSPGAGAHEQYF
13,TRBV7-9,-,CASSLAGNYEQYF
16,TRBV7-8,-,CASSLPSGSKPYEQYF